This record looks at one T cell receptor beta chain sequence and its context. What it recognizes is unknown. Sorting based on CD45RO/CCR7/CD25/CD127/CD95/CD27 separated CD4+ naive, central memory, regulatory and stem cell-like memory cells. The record originates from a study of beta chain features in type 1 diabetes. Study-level points and caveats: More deletions and fewer insertions at VDJ junctions were seen in type 1 diabetes patients.

As every portion of the isolated RNA was reverse transcribed, the sequencing read expressed TCRB transcripts. Assay used: immunoSEQ multiplex PCR; TCRdb lists only in-frame clones, some missing. The repertoire holds about 260,000 clones, with 68% as singletons. Germline values: CDR1 DFQATT, CDR2 SNEGSKA (reference sequence). The V end was cut by 5 bases, the J end by 2 bases, with 1 base between. The CDR3 has 11 residues. The sequenced sample consisted of naive CD4+ T cells from blood. The sequence came from a man aged 30 to 39 in good health. The V gene is TRBV20-1, the J gene TRBJ2-6; D unclear. The CDR3 region is CSAAGANVLTF. CDR3 nucleotides: TGCAGTGCTGCTGGGGCCAACGTCCTGACTTTC.